This is a list of T cell receptor beta chains from one sample in a study of CD8 T cells in ankylosing spondylitis. Via MiXCR, TCRdb re-called the 5' RACE reads, giving one row per CDR3 protein. The data show 340,000 or so distinct CDR3 sequences, approximately 15% seen once. Sequenced sample: blood, either unsorted or a sorted T cell fraction (not recorded which). The receptors derive from a male donor with ankylosing spondylitis or in good health (not recorded which). CDR3s include the opening cysteine and the closing phenylalanine or tryptophan. D genes are given only for firm matches. Rows give clone size only sometimes, using once, few, many, or a class for an expanded clone.

V: TRBV20-1; J: TRBJ2-3; size: few; D: TRBD1; DNA: TGCAGTGCGAGTCAGAGCACAGGGGGCCGAGGAGATACGCAGTATTTT; CDR3: CSASQSTGGRGDTQYF
V: TRBV5-1; J: TRBJ1-6; size: .; D: .; DNA: TGCGCCAGCAGCTTTACAGGGACGGATAATTCACCCCTCCACTTT; CDR3: CASSFTGTDNSPLHF
V: TRBV25-1; J: TRBJ2-5; size: .; D: TRBD1; DNA: TGTGCCAGCAGTGATTCCGGGACAGGTGGTGAGACCCAGTACTTC; CDR3: CASSDSGTGGETQYF
V: TRBV12-3/TRBV12-4; J: TRBJ2-4; size: few; D: TRBD1; DNA: TGTGCCAGCAGTCCGATTTGGACAGGGGCGGCCAAAAACATTCAGTACTTC; CDR3: CASSPIWTGAAKNIQYF
V: TRBV18; J: TRBJ1-1; size: .; D: .; DNA: TGTGCCAGCTCACCTCTGGCAATGAACACTGAAGCTTTCTTT; CDR3: CASSPLAMNTEAFF
V: TRBV5-1; J: TRBJ1-2; size: .; D: .; DNA: TGCGCCAGCAGCTTGGCCGGGCTCAAAGGGAAGAAGGACTATGGCTACACCTTC; CDR3: CASSLAGLKGKKDYGYTF
V: TRBV5-1; J: TRBJ2-5; size: many; D: TRBD1; DNA: TGCGCCAGCAGCTCAGGACAGGCACAAGAGACCCAGTACTTC; CDR3: CASSSGQAQETQYF
V: TRBV20-1; J: TRBJ2-3; size: few; D: TRBD2; DNA: TGCAGTGCGGTTTTAGCGGGAGTCGTGACAGATACGCAGTATTTT; CDR3: CSAVLAGVVTDTQYF
V: TRBV19; J: TRBJ2-1; size: few; D: .; DNA: TGTGCCAGTACCCAAGGGGTCGGGAGCAATGAGCAGTTCTTC; CDR3: CASTQGVGSNEQFF
V: TRBV20-1; J: TRBJ1-5; size: few; D: .; DNA: TGCAGTGCTAAGGGCCCGGTTCGTTCGCCCCAGCATTTT; CDR3: CSAKGPVRSPQHF
V: TRBV10-3; J: TRBJ1-5; size: .; D: .; DNA: TGTGCCATCAGGGACAGCCACAATCAGCCCCAGCATTTT; CDR3: CAIRDSHNQPQHF
V: TRBV4-2; J: TRBJ2-2; size: .; D: TRBD2; DNA: TGTGCCAGCAGCCAAGGGGCGGGGGGCATCGGGGAGCTGTTTTTT; CDR3: CASSQGAGGIGELFF
V: TRBV9; J: TRBJ1-2; size: .; D: TRBD1; DNA: TGTGCCAGCAGCGCGACAGGGAGAGGCTATGGCTACACCTTC; CDR3: CASSATGRGYGYTF
V: TRBV7-6; J: TRBJ2-1; size: few; D: TRBD1; DNA: TGTGCCAGCAGCTTATTGGTTGGGACAGGGGGCGCCCACAATGAGCAGTTCTTC; CDR3: CASSLLVGTGGAHNEQFF
V: TRBV10-3; J: TRBJ2-5; size: few; D: TRBD2; DNA: TGTGCCATCAGTGAGTCGGGGGTAGCGGGGAGAGAGACCCAGTACTTC; CDR3: CAISESGVAGRETQYF
V: TRBV5-1; J: TRBJ2-7; size: many; D: TRBD2; DNA: TGCGCCAGCAGCCCTGAGACTAGCAAAAAAGTCGAGCAGTACTTC; CDR3: CASSPETSKKVEQYF
V: TRBV27; J: TRBJ1-1; size: .; D: .; DNA: TGTGCCAGCAGTGTACAGGGAGGAGGGACTGAAGCTTTCTTT; CDR3: CASSVQGGGTEAFF